The 21 T cell receptor beta chains listed next were all sequenced from one sample in a study of Ad26.COV2.S vaccination and SARS-CoV-2 variants. Data came from immunoSEQ multiplex PCR; TCRdb stores just in-frame clones and leaves some out. The table has 300,000 to 450,000 clones, around 92% seen once. Sequencing used peripheral blood, obtained after recovery from COVID-19. The receptors stem from a human donor who had recovered from COVID-19.

This chain joins TRBV7-2 and TRBJ1-1; the D gene is possibly TRBD1 (5 bases). The germline V gene has CDR1 SGHTA and CDR2 FQGNSA. V lost 4 bases and J lost 4, with 16 bases in between. The CDR3 length is 15 residues. The CDR3 loop reads CASSSRGALLTEAFF. Here the CDR3 DNA reads TGTGCCAGCAGCTCGCGCGGGGCCCTCCTCACTGAAGCTTTCTTT.

V usage is TRBV6-1 and J usage is TRBJ1-2, with D possibly being TRBD1 (5 bases). V dropped 2 bases and J dropped 4 bases, with 14 bases sitting between them. Germline V gives CDR1 MNHNS, CDR2 SASEGT. The CDR3 length is 15 residues. The CDR3 DNA sequence: TGTGCCAGCAGTGAAAGGACGGGGGGTAGCTATGGCTACACCTTC. Residues: CASSERTGGSYGYTF.

V is TRBV7-9 and J is TRBJ2-2; D may be TRBD1 (6 bases). V was shortened by 5 bases and J by 5 bases, with 12 bases between the two germline ends. CDR1 SEHNR and CDR2 FQNEAQ come from the germline V gene (reference sequence). This CDR3 is 14 amino acids long. The CDR3 protein is CASSQGRGTGELFF. DNA for the CDR3: TGTGCCAGCAGCCAAGGCAGGGGAACCGGGGAGCTGTTTTTT. Full variable domain (missing parts from reference TRBV7-9 and TRBJ2-2): DTGVSQNPRHKITKRGQNVTFRCDPISEHNRLYWYRQTLGQGPEFLTYFQNEAQLEKSRLLSDRFSAERPKGSFSTLEIQRTEQGDSAMYLCASSQGRGTGELFFGEGSRLTVL.

The CDR3 DNA reads TGTGCCAGCAGCGCGGGGGGGCTGAACACTGAAGCTTTCTTT. As protein: CASSAGGLNTEAFF. The chain joins TRBV5-4 to TRBJ1-1, with D possibly matching TRBD1 (6 bases). The CDR3 is 14 amino acids. The germline V and J ends were trimmed by 4 bases and 0 bases, with 10 bases remaining between them. Germline V lookup: CDR1 SGHNT, CDR2 YYREEE (reference sequence).

The gene calls are TRBV25-1 and TRBJ1-3; TRBD1 agrees at 7 bases. The germline CDR1 and CDR2 sequences are MGHDK and SYGVNS. This CDR3 has 14 amino acids. Germline trimming cut 7 bases from V and 4 bases from J; bases unmatched to any gene: 7. CDR3 region: CASTDRESGNTIYF. The CDR3 bases are TGTGCCAGCACTGACAGGGAATCGGGAAACACCATATATTTT. Supplemented by reference TRBV25-1 and TRBJ1-3, the full variable domain reads EADIYQTPRYLVIGTGKKITLECSQTMGHDKMYWYQQDPGMELHLIHYSYGVNSTEKGDLSSESTVSRIRTEHFPLTLESARPSHTSQYLCASTDRESGNTIYFGEGSWLTVV.

This chain links TRBV5-6 with TRBJ2-1, with 7 bases aligning to TRBD2. V trimming: 2 bases; J trimming: 1 base; junction bases outside the gene matches: 3. CDR1 and CDR2 from the germline V gene are SGHDT and YYEEEE. The CDR3 runs 15 residues. CDR3 amino acids: CASSFGGGSYNEQFF. The CDR3 nucleotides are TGTGCCAGCAGCTTTGGCGGGGGATCCTACAATGAGCAGTTCTTC.

The rearrangement links TRBV6-2 or TRBV6-3 to TRBJ2-1, with D tentatively TRBD1 (6 bases). Trimming took 5 bases from V and 7 from J, leaving 15 bases between them. Germline lookup yields CDR1 MNHEY and CDR2 SVGEGT. The CDR3 length is 14 residues. CDR3 nucleotides: TGTGCCAGCAGTCCCGACAGGATTGGGAATGAGCAGTTCTTC. Amino acids: CASSPDRIGNEQFF.

This sequence joins TRBV6-1 and TRBJ2-5; no reliable D call. The CDR3 contains 11 residues. The germline V gene has CDR1 MNHNS and CDR2 SASEGT. Between the trimmed V and J ends, which lost 5 bases and 9 bases, there was a span of 10 bases. The CDR3 DNA is TGTGCCAGCAGTTCCCATGGACCCCAGTACTTC. Its protein product is CASSSHGPQYF.

The chain links TRBV5-1 to TRBJ2-3; 7 bases fit TRBD2. Per the germline V gene, CDR1 is SGHRS and CDR2 is YFSETQ. With V trimmed by 0 bases and J by 1 base, 14 bases remained unmatched. The length of the CDR3 is 19 residues. Here the CDR3 DNA reads TGCGCCAGCAGCTTGGCTTGGACTAGTGACCCGGGACGCACAGATACGCAGTATTTT. Translated: CASSLAWTSDPGRTDTQYF.

The chain recombines TRBV4-1 with TRBJ1-4, with D possibly being TRBD1 (5 bases). Germline V gene lookup returns CDR1 MGHRA and CDR2 YSYEKL. The V gene lost 8 bases and the J gene lost 5 bases, with 15 bases spanning the gap. CDR3 length equals 14 residues. CDR3 protein: CASRKTVLNEKLFF. The CDR3 bases are TGCGCCAGCCGAAAGACAGTGTTGAATGAAAAACTGTTTTTT.

This chain joins TRBV11-2 and TRBJ1-5; the match to TRBD1 covers 10 bases. The length of the CDR3 is 16 residues. Unmatched junction bases numbered 5, after V lost 5 bases and J lost 1 base. Germline V gives CDR1 SGHAT, CDR2 FQNNGV. This chain's CDR3 is CASSLLGQGSNQPQHF. The CDR3 coding sequence is TGTGCCAGCAGCCTTCTGGGACAGGGGAGCAATCAGCCCCAGCATTTT.

The chain employs TRBV25-1 and TRBJ2-7; 11 bases align to TRBD2. The germline CDR1 and CDR2 sequences are MGHDK and SYGVNS. The CDR3 runs to 14 residues. With 6 bases clipped from V and 3 bases from J, the junction kept 4 bases outside the gene matches. This CDR3 reads CASSLTSGVYEQYF. The CDR3 DNA reads TGTGCCAGCAGCCTGACTAGCGGGGTCTACGAGCAGTACTTC.

The chain combines TRBV7-9 with TRBJ2-1; D gene uncertain. In germline, CDR1 is SEHNR, CDR2 FQNEAQ (reference sequence). The V gene lost 2 bases and the J gene lost 8 bases, with 10 bases spanning the gap. The CDR3 is 13 amino acids. The CDR3 region has the DNA TGTGCCAGCAGCTTAAGTGCGGACGATGAGCAGTTCTTC. Residues: CASSLSADDEQFF.

The V gene is TRBV7-2, the J gene TRBJ1-2, with 8 nucleotides matching TRBD1. The length of the CDR3 is 17 residues. Looked up from germline, CDR1 is SGHTA and CDR2 is FQGNSA. J was trimmed by 0 bases and V by 5 bases; bases with no gene match: 11. CDR3 bases: TGTGCCAGCAGCAGCCGGGACAGGAGACCTACTAACTATGGCTACACCTTC. Protein: CASSSRDRRPTNYGYTF.

On this clone: The sample has other DNA sequences that encode this CDR3 too. The rearrangement uses TRBV9 and TRBJ2-1, with 9 bases lining up with TRBD2. This CDR3 is built from 15 residues. In germline, CDR1 is SGDLS, CDR2 YYNGEE. V was clipped by 0 bases and J by 4 bases; unmatched bases: 2. CDR3 loop: CASSVGSGGYNEQFF. In DNA, the CDR3 is TGTGCCAGCAGCGTAGGGAGCGGGGGGTACAATGAGCAGTTCTTC.

V is TRBV4-3 and J is TRBJ2-2; the D gene could be TRBD1 or TRBD2 (5 bases each). Germline V gene data show CDR1 as LGHNA and CDR2 as YSLEER. Trimming took 1 base from V and 2 from J, leaving 17 bases between them. The CDR3 spans 18 residues. CDR3 coding DNA: TGCGCCAGCAGCCAAGTTATTTTGGCAGGGAGAAACACCGGGGAGCTGTTTTTT. Its translation: CASSQVILAGRNTGELFF.

The J gene is TRBJ1-4, the V gene TRBV5-1; no definite D call. This CDR3 is built from 14 residues. The V end was cut by 2 bases, the J end by 4 bases, with 9 bases between. The V gene's germline CDR1 is SGHRS and CDR2 YFSETQ. CDR3 DNA sequence: TGCGCCAGCAGCTTTCAACAAGATAATGAAAAACTGTTTTTT. It encodes CASSFQQDNEKLFF.

The chain links TRBV7-8 to TRBJ2-1; D unresolved. The CDR3 is made up of 14 amino acids. V lost 5 bases and J 9 bases, leaving 17 bases between the germline ends. Germline V lookup: CDR1 SGHVS, CDR2 FQNEAQ. Here the CDR3 reads CASSPYRVATEQFF. CDR3 coding DNA: TGTGCCAGCAGCCCTTACCGAGTTGCGACTGAGCAGTTCTTC. Together with reference TRBV7-8 and TRBJ2-1, the CDR3 gives the full variable domain: GAGVSQSPRYKVAKRGQDVALRCDPISGHVSLFWYQQALGQGPEFLTYFQNEAQLDKSGLPSDRFFAERPEGSVSTLKIQRTQQEDSAVYLCASSPYRVATEQFFGPGTRLTVL.

This chain uses TRBV6-1 with TRBJ1-5, with D unresolved. CDR1 and CDR2 from the germline V gene are MNHNS and SASEGT. V lost 1 base and J lost 0, with 10 bases in between. This CDR3 comprises 16 residues. Here the CDR3 reads CASSEDNRLSNQPQHF. In DNA form, the CDR3 reads TGTGCCAGCAGTGAAGATAACAGACTTAGCAATCAGCCCCAGCATTTT.

V usage is TRBV7-3 and J usage is TRBJ2-1; 14 bases match TRBD2. The length of the CDR3 is 16 residues. With V trimmed by 2 bases and J by 5 bases, 2 bases remained unmatched. CDR1 and CDR2 from the germline V gene are SGHTA and FQGTGA. CDR3 bases: TGTGCCAGCAGCTTAGGACTAGCGGGGGGCCACAATGAGCAGTTCTTC. As protein: CASSLGLAGGHNEQFF.

Points on this clone: Distinct nucleotide sequences in the sample also encode this CDR3. This rearrangement joins TRBV5-1 to TRBJ2-2; possibly TRBD1 for D (6 bases). This CDR3 comprises 14 residues. Trimming removed 0 bases from V and 5 bases from J, with 8 bases in between. Germline lookup yields CDR1 SGHRS and CDR2 YFSETQ. The CDR3 region is CASSLGQGTGELFF. CDR3 coding DNA: TGCGCCAGCAGCTTGGGGCAGGGGACCGGGGAGCTGTTTTTT.